This T cell receptor (beta chain) derives from a study of blood T cell repertoires in COVID-19. Study-wide background: Specimens from acute and convalescent COVID-19 originated in the United States, Italy and Spain. From T cells, B-cell-depleted T cells, or PBMCs came the material, which was cDNA or gDNA.

The length of the CDR3 is 15 residues. In germline, CDR1 is MNHEY, CDR2 SVGAGI. Trimming took off 6 bases at V and 6 bases at J, with 21 bases between the two ends. In the authors' workflow: Amplification of reference gene primers provided the estimated nucleated cell counts. Produced via immunoSEQ multiplex PCR; TCRdb's table is partial and in-frame only. V, J and clone size are those of that table, while D and trimming were read from the DNA. The sample records 110,000 or so clones, 80% to 90% being singletons. The sample was peripheral blood. This TCR was sampled from a man between 40 and 49 years old with acute or convalescent COVID-19. V is TRBV6-5 and J is TRBJ2-7; maybe TRBD2 (6 bases). CDR3 in DNA: TGTGCCAGCAGGGAGGGTCACACCGCAGTCGGCGAGCAGTACTTC. Translation gives CASREGHTAVGEQYF.